The present TCR beta chain was sequenced within a study of blood T cell repertoires in COVID-19. Study details: Nucleic acid was either cDNA or gDNA, and it came from T cells, B-cell-depleted T cells, or PBMCs.

Assay used: immunoSEQ multiplex PCR; TCRdb lists only in-frame clones, some missing. This repertoire shows fewer than 300,000 clones, 80% to 95% found once; its top ten account for 2.2%. This receptor was obtained from a woman aged 25 to 39 with COVID-19, enrolled during active disease. Sequenced input: peripheral blood.

The CDR3 nucleotides read TGTGCCAGCAGTGGGGGCTATAGCAATCAGCCCCAGCATTTT. Translating it yields CASSGGYSNQPQHF. The rearrangement uses TRBV2 and TRBJ1-5; D is possibly TRBD1 (5 bases). Germline V gives CDR1 SNHLY, CDR2 FYNNEI. Between the trimmed V and J ends, which lost 4 bases and 0 bases, there was a span of 7 bases. The CDR3 totals 14 residues.